This T cell receptor (beta chain) originates from a study of cytomegalovirus exposure and HLA in healthy donors. Overall study results and limits: Association of 16,951 TCR beta sequences with HLA alleles was found at 0.05 false discovery rate in a later analysis.

This clone was recorded a few times. Its antigen remains unidentified. The CDR3 covers 15 residues. Germline CDR1 is LNHDA and CDR2 is SQIVND (reference sequence). With V trimmed by 3 bases and J by 3 bases, 7 bases remained unmatched. It was with 60 Vbeta and 13 Jbeta primers that the PCR ran. Assay: immunoSEQ multiplex PCR; the TCRdb copy retains only in-frame clones and omits some. This repertoire shows fewer than 150,000 clones, 70% to 85% found once; its top ten account for around 3.9%. This TCR derives from a human donor in good health. Sequenced: PBMCs. The chain couples TRBV19 to TRBJ1-2; TRBD1 matches at 7 bases. The CDR3 sequence is CASSIRGRGDYGYTF. The CDR3 nucleotides read TGTGCCAGTAGTATTCGGGGCAGGGGGGACTATGGCTACACCTTC. The complete variable domain, with remaining parts taken from reference TRBV19 and TRBJ1-2, reads DGGITQSPKYLFRKEGQNVTLSCEQNLNHDAMYWYRQDPGQGLRLIYYSQIVNDFQKGDIAEGYSVSREKKESFPLTVTSAQKNPTAFYLCASSIRGRGDYGYTFGSGTRLTVV.